This entry lists 4 T cell receptor beta chains sequenced from one sample in a study of cytomegalovirus exposure and HLA in healthy donors. The PCR ran on 60 Vbeta and 13 Jbeta primers. The repertoire was sequenced with immunoSEQ multiplex PCR; TCRdb's copy has only in-frame clones and lacks some. This table has around 190,000 clones, approximately 86% appearing once. Sequencing was done on a sample of PBMCs. The receptor source for this set is a woman aged 18 to 35 in good health and CMV-seronegative.

V and J are TRBV6-4 and TRBJ2-7, with D tentatively TRBD1 (6 bases). Germline loops: CDR1 MRHNA, CDR2 SNTAGT. Trimming removed 6 bases from V and 0 bases from J, with 15 bases in between. The length of the CDR3 is 15 residues. The CDR3, as DNA: TGTGCCAGCAGATCCCCGGACAGCCGCTCCTACGAGCAGTACTTC. This translates into CASRSPDSRSYEQYF.

V gene TRBV5-4 combines with J gene TRBJ2-6, with D tentatively TRBD1 (6 bases). Deletions cut 2 bases from V and 4 bases from J, with 10 bases between. This CDR3 is built from 15 residues. Per the germline V gene, CDR1 is SGHNT and CDR2 is YYREEE (reference sequence). CDR3 in DNA: TGTGCCAGCAGCTTACAGGGAGCCGGGGCCAACGTCCTGACTTTC. Protein sequence: CASSLQGAGANVLTF.

The chain carries TRBV28 and TRBJ2-1; no firm D call. This CDR3 is built from 15 residues. Germline loops: CDR1 MDHEN, CDR2 SYDVKM. V was clipped by 4 bases and J by 7 bases, with 17 bases between them. The CDR3, as DNA: TGTGCCAGCAGTTCTCCCGATAGCCGAACAAATGAGCAGTTCTTC. Amino acid sequence: CASSSPDSRTNEQFF. Combining the CDR3 with reference TRBV28 and TRBJ2-1 gives the whole variable domain DVKVTQSSRYLVKRTGEKVFLECVQDMDHENMFWYRQDPGLGLRLIYFSYDVKMKEKGDIPEGYSVSREKKERFSLILESASTNQTSMYLCASSSPDSRTNEQFFGPGTRLTVL.

The rearrangement uses TRBV5-1 and TRBJ1-1; no reliable D call. Germline CDR1 reads SGHRS; CDR2 reads YFSETQ. The V gene lost 4 bases and the J gene lost 3 bases, with 10 bases spanning the gap. There are 13 residues in the CDR3. The DNA for the CDR3 is TGCGCCAGCAGCAGATTATCAGACACTGAAGCTTTCTTT. It specifies CASSRLSDTEAFF.